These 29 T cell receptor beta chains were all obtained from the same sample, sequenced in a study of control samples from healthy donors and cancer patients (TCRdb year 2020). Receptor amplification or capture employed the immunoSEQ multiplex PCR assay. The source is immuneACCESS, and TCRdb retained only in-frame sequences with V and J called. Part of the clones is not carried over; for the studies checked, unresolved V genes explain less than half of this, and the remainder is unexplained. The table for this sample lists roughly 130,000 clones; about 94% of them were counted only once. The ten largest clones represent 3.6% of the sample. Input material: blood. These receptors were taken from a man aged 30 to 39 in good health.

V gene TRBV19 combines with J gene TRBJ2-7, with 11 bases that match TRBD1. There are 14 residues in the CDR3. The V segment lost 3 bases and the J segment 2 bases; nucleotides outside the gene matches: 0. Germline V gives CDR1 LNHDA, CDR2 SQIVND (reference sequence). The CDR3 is CASSMGQGAYEQYF. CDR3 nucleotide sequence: TGTGCCAGTAGTATGGGACAGGGGGCCTACGAGCAGTACTTC.

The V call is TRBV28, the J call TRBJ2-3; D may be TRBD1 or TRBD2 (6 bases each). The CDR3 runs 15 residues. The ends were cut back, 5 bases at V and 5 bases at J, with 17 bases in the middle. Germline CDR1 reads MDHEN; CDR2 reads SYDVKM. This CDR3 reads CASSPFRRGGDTQYF. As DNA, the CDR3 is TGTGCCAGCAGTCCATTTCGCAGGGGAGGAGATACGCAGTATTTT. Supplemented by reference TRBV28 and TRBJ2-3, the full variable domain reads DVKVTQSSRYLVKRTGEKVFLECVQDMDHENMFWYRQDPGLGLRLIYFSYDVKMKEKGDIPEGYSVSREKKERFSLILESASTNQTSMYLCASSPFRRGGDTQYFGPGTRLTVL.

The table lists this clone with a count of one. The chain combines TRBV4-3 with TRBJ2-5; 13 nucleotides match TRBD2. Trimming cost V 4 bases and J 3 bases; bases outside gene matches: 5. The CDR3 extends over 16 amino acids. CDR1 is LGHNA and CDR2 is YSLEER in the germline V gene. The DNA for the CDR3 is TGCGCCAGCAGCCGCACTAGCGGGGGGGAAAAAGAGACCCAGTACTTC. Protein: CASSRTSGGEKETQYF.

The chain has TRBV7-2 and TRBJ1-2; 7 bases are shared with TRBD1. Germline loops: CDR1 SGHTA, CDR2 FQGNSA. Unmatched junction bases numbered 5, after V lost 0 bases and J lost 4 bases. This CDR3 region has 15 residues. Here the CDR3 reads CASSLAGTAPYGYTF. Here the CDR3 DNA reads TGTGCCAGCAGCTTAGCCGGGACAGCTCCCTATGGCTACACCTTC.

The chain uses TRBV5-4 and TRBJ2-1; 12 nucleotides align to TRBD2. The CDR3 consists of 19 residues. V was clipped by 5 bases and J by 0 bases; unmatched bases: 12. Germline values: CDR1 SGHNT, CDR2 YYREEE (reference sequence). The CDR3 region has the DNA TGTGCCAGCAGGGGGCCGGGGACTAGCGGGTCCAGCTCCTACAATGAGCAGTTCTTC. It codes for CASRGPGTSGSSSYNEQFF.

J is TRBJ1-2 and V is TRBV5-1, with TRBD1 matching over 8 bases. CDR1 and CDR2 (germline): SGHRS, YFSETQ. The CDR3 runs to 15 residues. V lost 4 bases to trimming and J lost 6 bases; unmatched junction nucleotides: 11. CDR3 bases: TGCGCCAGCAGCCCCGGACAGGGATGGATCGATGGCTACACCTTC. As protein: CASSPGQGWIDGYTF.

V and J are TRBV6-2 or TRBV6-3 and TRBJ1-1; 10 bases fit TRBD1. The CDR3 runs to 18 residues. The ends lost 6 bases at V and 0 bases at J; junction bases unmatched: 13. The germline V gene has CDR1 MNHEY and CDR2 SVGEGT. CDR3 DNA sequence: TGTGCCAGCAGCGACAGGGGGCTGAATAATTACATGAACACTGAAGCTTTCTTT. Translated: CASSDRGLNNYMNTEAFF.

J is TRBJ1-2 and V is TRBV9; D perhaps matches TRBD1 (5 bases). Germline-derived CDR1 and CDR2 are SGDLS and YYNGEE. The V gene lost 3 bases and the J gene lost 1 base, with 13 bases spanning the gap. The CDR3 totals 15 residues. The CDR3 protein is CASSGDRDFNYGYTF. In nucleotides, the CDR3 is TGTGCCAGCAGCGGTGACAGAGATTTTAACTATGGCTACACCTTC.

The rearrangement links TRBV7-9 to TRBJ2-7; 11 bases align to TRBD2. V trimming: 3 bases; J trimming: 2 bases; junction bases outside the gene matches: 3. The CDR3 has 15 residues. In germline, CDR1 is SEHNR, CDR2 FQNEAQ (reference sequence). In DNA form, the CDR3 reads TGTGCCAGCAGCTTCCCTAGCGGGGGGACCTACGAGCAGTACTTC. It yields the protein CASSFPSGGTYEQYF.

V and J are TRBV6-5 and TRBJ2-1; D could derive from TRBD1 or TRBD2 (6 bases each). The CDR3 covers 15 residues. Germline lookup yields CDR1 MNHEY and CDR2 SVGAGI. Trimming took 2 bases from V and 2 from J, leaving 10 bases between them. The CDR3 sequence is CASSYRRGTYNEQFF. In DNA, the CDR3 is TGTGCCAGCAGTTACCGGAGGGGGACCTACAATGAGCAGTTCTTC.

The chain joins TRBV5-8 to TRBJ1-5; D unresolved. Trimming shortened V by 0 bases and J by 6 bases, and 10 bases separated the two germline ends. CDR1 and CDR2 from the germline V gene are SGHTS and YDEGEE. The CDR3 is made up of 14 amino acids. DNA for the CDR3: TGTGCCAGCAGCTTGGTTTCAGGCGGTCAGCCCCAGCATTTT. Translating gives CASSLVSGGQPQHF.

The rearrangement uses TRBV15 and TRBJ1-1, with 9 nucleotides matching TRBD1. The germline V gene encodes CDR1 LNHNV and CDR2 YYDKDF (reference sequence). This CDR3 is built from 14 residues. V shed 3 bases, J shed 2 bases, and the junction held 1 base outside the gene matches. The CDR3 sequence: CATSRTGGNTEAFF. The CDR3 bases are TGTGCCACCAGCAGGACAGGGGGAAACACTGAAGCTTTCTTT. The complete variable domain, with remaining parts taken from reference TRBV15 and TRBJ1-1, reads DAMVIQNPRYQVTQFGKPVTLSCSQTLNHNVMYWYQQKSSQAPKLLFHYYDKDFNNEADTPDNFQSRRPNTSFCFLDIRSPGLGDTAMYLCATSRTGGNTEAFFGQGTRLTVV.

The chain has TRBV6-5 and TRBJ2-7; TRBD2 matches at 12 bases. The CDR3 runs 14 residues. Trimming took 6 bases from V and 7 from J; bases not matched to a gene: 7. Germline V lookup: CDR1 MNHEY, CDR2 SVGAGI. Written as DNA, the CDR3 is TGTGCCAGCAGAACTAGCGGGGGGAAGCGGGAGCAGTACTTC. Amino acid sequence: CASRTSGGKREQYF.

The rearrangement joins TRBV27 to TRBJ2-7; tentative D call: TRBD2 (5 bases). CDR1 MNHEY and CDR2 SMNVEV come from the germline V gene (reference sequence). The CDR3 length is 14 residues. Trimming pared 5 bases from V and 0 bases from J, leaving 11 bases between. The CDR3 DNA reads TGTGCCAGCAGTCCCCGGGGAGTCTCCTACGAGCAGTACTTC. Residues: CASSPRGVSYEQYF.

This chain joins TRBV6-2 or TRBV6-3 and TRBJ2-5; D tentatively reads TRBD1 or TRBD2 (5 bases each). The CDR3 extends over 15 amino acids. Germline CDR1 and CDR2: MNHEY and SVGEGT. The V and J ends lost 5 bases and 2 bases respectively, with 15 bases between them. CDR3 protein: CASSLPGLPQETQYF. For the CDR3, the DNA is TGTGCCAGCAGTCTTCCGGGGCTACCACAAGAGACCCAGTACTTC.

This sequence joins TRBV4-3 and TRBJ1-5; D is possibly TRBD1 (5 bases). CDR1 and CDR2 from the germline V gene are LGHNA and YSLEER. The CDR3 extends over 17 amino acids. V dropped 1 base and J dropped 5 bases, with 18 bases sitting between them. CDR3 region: CASSQVRNGDFYQPQHF. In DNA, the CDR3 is TGCGCCAGCAGCCAAGTAAGAAACGGGGACTTCTATCAGCCCCAGCATTTT.

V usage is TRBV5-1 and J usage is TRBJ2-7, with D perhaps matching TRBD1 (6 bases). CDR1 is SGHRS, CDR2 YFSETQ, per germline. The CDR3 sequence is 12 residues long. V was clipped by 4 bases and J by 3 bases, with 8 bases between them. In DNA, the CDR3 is TGCGCCAGCAGCCCGACAGGCTACGAGCAGTACTTC. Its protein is CASSPTGYEQYF. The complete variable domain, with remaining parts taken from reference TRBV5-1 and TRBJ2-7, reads KAGVTQTPRYLIKTRGQQVTLSCSPISGHRSVSWYQQTPGQGLQFLFEYFSETQRNKGNFPGRFSGRQFSNSRSEMNVSTLELGDSALYLCASSPTGYEQYFGPGTRLTVT.

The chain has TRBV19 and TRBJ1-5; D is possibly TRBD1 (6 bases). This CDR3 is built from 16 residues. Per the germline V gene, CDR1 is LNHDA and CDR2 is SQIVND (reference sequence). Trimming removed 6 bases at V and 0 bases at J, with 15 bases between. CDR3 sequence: CASRRAGDNSNQPQHF. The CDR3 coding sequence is TGTGCCAGTAGAAGAGCAGGGGACAATAGCAATCAGCCCCAGCATTTT.

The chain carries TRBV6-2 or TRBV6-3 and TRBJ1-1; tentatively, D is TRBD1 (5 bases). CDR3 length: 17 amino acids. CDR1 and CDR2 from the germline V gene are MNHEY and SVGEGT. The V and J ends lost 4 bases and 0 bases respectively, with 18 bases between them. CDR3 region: CASSFDLRDRLNTEAFF. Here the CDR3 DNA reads TGTGCCAGCAGTTTCGACTTACGGGACCGACTGAACACTGAAGCTTTCTTT.

The CDR3 nucleotides read TGTGCCAGCAGCTTCGCCGGGACAAGGGCCATGAACACTGAAGCTTTCTTT. It encodes CASSFAGTRAMNTEAFF. This chain links TRBV5-4 with TRBJ1-1; TRBD1 might be the D (6 bases). V was cut by 2 bases and J by 0 bases, with 17 bases left in between. CDR1 is SGHNT, CDR2 YYREEE, per germline (reference sequence). This CDR3 has 17 residues.

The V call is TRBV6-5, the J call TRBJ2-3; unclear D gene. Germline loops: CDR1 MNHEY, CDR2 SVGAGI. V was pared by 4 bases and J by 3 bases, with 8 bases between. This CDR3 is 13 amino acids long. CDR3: CASSSPNTDTQYF. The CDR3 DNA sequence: TGTGCCAGCAGTTCCCCGAATACAGATACGCAGTATTTT.

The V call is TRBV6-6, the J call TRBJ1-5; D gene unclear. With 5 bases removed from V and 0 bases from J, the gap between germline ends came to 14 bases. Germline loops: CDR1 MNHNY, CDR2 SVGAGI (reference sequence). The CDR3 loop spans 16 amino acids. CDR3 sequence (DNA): TGTGCCAGCAGTCTACGGTCACTTAATAGCAATCAGCCCCAGCATTTT. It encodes CASSLRSLNSNQPQHF.

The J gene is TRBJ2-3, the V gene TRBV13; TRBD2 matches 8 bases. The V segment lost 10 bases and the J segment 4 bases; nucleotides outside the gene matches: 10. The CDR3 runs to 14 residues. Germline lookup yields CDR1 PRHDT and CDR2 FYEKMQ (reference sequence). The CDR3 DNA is TGTGCCAACTCTAAACGGGGGGGCCCAGATACGCAGTATTTT. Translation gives CANSKRGGPDTQYF. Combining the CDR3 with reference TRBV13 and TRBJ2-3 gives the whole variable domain AAGVIQSPRHLIKEKRETATLKCYPIPRHDTVYWYQQGPGQDPQFLISFYEKMQSDKGSIPDRFSAQQFSDYHSELNMSSLELGDSALYFCANSKRGGPDTQYFGPGTRLTVL.

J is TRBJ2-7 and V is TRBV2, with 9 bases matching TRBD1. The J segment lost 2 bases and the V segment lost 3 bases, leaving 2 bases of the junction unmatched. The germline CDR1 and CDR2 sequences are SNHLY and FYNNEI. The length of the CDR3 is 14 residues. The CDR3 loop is CASSEDRGPYEQYF. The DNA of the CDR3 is TGTGCCAGCAGTGAGGACAGGGGCCCCTACGAGCAGTACTTC.

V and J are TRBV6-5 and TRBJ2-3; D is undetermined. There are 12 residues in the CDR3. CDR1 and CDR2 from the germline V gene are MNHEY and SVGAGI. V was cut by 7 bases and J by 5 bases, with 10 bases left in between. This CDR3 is CASKSFVDTQYF. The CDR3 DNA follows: TGTGCCAGCAAAAGTTTCGTAGATACGCAGTATTTT.

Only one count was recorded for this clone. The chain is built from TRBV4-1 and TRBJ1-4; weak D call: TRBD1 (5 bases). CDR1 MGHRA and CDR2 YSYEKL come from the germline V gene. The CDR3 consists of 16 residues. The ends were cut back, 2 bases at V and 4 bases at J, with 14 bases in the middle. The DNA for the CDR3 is TGCGCCAGCAGCCAAACCCCGGGACTGAATAATGAAAAACTGTTTTTT. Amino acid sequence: CASSQTPGLNNEKLFF.

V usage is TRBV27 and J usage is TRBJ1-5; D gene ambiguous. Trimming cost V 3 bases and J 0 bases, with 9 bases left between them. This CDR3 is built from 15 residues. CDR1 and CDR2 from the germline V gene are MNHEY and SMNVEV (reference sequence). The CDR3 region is CASSFRAASNQPQHF. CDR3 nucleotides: TGTGCCAGCAGTTTTAGGGCAGCTAGCAATCAGCCCCAGCATTTT.

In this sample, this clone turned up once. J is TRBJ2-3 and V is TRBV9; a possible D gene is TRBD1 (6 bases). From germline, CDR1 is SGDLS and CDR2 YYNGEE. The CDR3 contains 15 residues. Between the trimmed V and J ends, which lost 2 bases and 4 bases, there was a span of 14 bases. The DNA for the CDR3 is TGTGCCAGCAGCGTTAATCCTACAGGGTCAGATACGCAGTATTTT. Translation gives CASSVNPTGSDTQYF.

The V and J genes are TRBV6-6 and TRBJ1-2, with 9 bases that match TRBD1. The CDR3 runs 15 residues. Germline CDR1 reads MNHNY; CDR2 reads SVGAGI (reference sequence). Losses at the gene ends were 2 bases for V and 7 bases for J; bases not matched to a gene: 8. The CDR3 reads CASSYGGQGFFGYTF. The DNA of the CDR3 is TGTGCCAGCAGTTACGGAGGACAGGGGTTTTTTGGCTACACCTTC.